These 6 T cell receptor beta chains came from one sample sequenced in a study of cytomegalovirus exposure and HLA in healthy donors. PCR used 60 Vbeta primers and 13 Jbeta primers. TCRdb's copy holds only in-frame clones and misses some; the assay was immunoSEQ multiplex PCR. The table shows about 200,000 clones, with roughly 80% occurring only once. Source material: PBMCs. The receptors derive from a girl aged 2 to 10 in good health and CMV-seronegative.

This clone was counted a single time. The rearrangement joins TRBV5-1 to TRBJ1-4, with 7 positions matching TRBD1. After removal of 4 bases from V and 5 bases from J, the junction contained 11 bases not matched to a gene. From germline, CDR1 is SGHRS and CDR2 YFSETQ. The CDR3 contains 16 residues. CDR3 sequence (DNA): TGCGCCAGCAGCCCTCAACACAGGGGTCGAAATGAAAAACTGTTTTTT. Encoded protein: CASSPQHRGRNEKLFF.

Written as DNA, the CDR3 is TGTGCCAGCAGTTTACCGGGGGGGCGGAACACCGGGGAGCTGTTTTTT. It specifies CASSLPGGRNTGELFF. The chain links TRBV28 to TRBJ2-2, with 8 bases that match TRBD2. The CDR3 runs 16 residues. Germline CDR1 reads MDHEN; CDR2 reads SYDVKM. V gave up 2 bases and J gave up 1 base; unmatched junction bases: 3. The whole variable domain, remainder taken from reference TRBV28 and TRBJ2-2, is DVKVTQSSRYLVKRTGEKVFLECVQDMDHENMFWYRQDPGLGLRLIYFSYDVKMKEKGDIPEGYSVSREKKERFSLILESASTNQTSMYLCASSLPGGRNTGELFFGEGSRLTVL.

The chain is built from TRBV6-1 and TRBJ1-2; D is ambiguous. From germline, CDR1 is MNHNS and CDR2 SASEGT. This CDR3 is built from 11 residues. The V and J ends lost 5 bases and 8 bases respectively, with 9 bases between them. The CDR3 region is CASSTQWGYTF. The DNA of the CDR3 is TGTGCCAGCAGTACACAGTGGGGCTACACCTTC.

This sequence joins TRBV30 and TRBJ2-6; D call uncertain. Germline assignment: CDR1 GTSNPN and CDR2 SVGIG (reference sequence). The CDR3 covers 13 residues. V was cut by 6 bases and J by 1 base, with 7 bases left in between. CDR3 loop: CACSGSGANVLTF. The CDR3 coding sequence is TGTGCCTGTTCCGGTTCTGGGGCCAACGTCCTGACTTTC.

CDR3 in DNA: TGTGCCAGCAGCCCCAGCTTCGGACAGTATGCTGATCGGGCTTTCTTT. As protein: CASSPSFGQYADRAFF. The chain couples TRBV2 to TRBJ1-1; D is possibly TRBD1 (6 bases). Trimming stripped 6 bases from V and 11 bases from J, with 28 bases between. This CDR3 contains 16 residues. The germline V gene has CDR1 SNHLY and CDR2 FYNNEI. Drawing the rest from reference TRBV2 and TRBJ1-1, the complete variable domain is EPEVTQTPSHQVTQMGQEVILRCVPISNHLYFYWYRQILGQKVEFLVSFYNNEISEKSEIFDDQFSVERPDGSNFTLKIRSTKLEDSAMYFCASSPSFGQYADRAFFGQGTRLTVV.

This chain connects TRBV5-6 to TRBJ2-7; TRBD2 aligns across 8 bases. The CDR3 is 15 residues long. CDR1 and CDR2 (germline): SGHDT, YYEEEE. V lost 4 bases to trimming and J lost 6 bases; unmatched junction nucleotides: 12. The CDR3 DNA follows: TGTGCCAGCAGCGCATCCCCGGGACTAGAGTTCGAGCAGTACTTC. As protein: CASSASPGLEFEQYF.